This TCR beta chain was recovered during a study of T cell repertoires in cytomegalovirus infection. With regard to this clonotype: Its antigen is unidentified.

One entry per CDR3 protein results from TCRdb running MiXCR on the reads. The sample yields approximately 990,000 distinct CDR3 sequences, 30% to 40% seen once. The V and J ends lost 5 bases and 2 bases respectively, with 10 bases between them. From germline, CDR1 is MNHEY and CDR2 SMNVEV (reference sequence). The CDR3 is made up of 13 amino acids. This receptor was taken from a human donor in good health (CMV status not recorded). Some clones in this sample may be carry-over from other donors' samples. The sequencing used cultured CD8+ T cells from PBMCs, collected from culture after CMV antigen stimulation. The chain uses TRBV27 and TRBJ2-7, with D unclear. CDR3 sequence: CASSPKPTYEQYV. In DNA, the CDR3 is TGTGCCAGCAGTCCCAAACCCACCTACGAGCAGTACGTC.